Shown below are 22 T cell receptor beta chains from a single sample sequenced in a study of blood T cell repertoires in COVID-19. Using immunoSEQ multiplex PCR, the repertoire was profiled, and TCRdb retains in-frame clones only, with some absent. The data hold 30,000 or so clones, with roughly 85% observed a single time. The sequenced sample consisted of peripheral blood. The origin of the receptors is a man at least 80 years old with active COVID-19.

V usage is TRBV2 and J usage is TRBJ2-7, with TRBD1 matching over 9 bases. This CDR3 has 16 residues. Germline CDR1 reads SNHLY; CDR2 reads FYNNEI. The V gene end was trimmed by 6 bases and the J gene end by 0 bases; junction bases not matched to a gene: 9. The CDR3 nucleotides are TGTGCCAGCAGCATCCTTGGGACAGGGCTCTCCTACGAGCAGTACTTC. The encoded protein is CASSILGTGLSYEQYF.

This rearrangement joins TRBV11-2 to TRBJ2-2; D may be TRBD1 (5 bases). This CDR3 region has 14 residues. Trimming left V 1 base short and J 6 bases short, with 9 bases between. CDR1 and CDR2 (germline): SGHAT, FQNNGV. The chain's CDR3 is CASSLVRGSGELFF. The CDR3 DNA reads TGTGCCAGCAGCTTAGTTAGGGGTTCCGGGGAGCTGTTTTTT.

This sequence joins TRBV5-6 and TRBJ2-1, with a tentative D call TRBD2 (6 bases). CDR3 length: 16 residues. Trimming took off 3 bases at V and 8 bases at J, with 21 bases between the two ends. CDR1 and CDR2 from the germline V gene are SGHDT and YYEEEE. DNA for the CDR3: TGTGCCAGCAGCTCATATAACTGGCGGGGTCTAGATGAGCAGTTCTTC. This encodes CASSSYNWRGLDEQFF.

In its sample, this clone was seen a few times. The chain joins TRBV4-1 to TRBJ2-2; tentative D call: TRBD2 (6 bases). Trimming stripped 5 bases from V and 7 bases from J, with 8 bases between. The CDR3 extends over 12 amino acids. Germline V gene data show CDR1 as MGHRA and CDR2 as YSYEKL. The CDR3 nucleotides are TGCGCCAGCAGCGGGGGAGGCGGGGAGCTGTTTTTT. It translates to CASSGGGGELFF.

The chain combines TRBV29-1 with TRBJ1-1; D is ambiguous. V lost 4 bases and J 5 bases, leaving 11 bases between the germline ends. This CDR3 spans 12 amino acids. From germline, CDR1 is SQVTM and CDR2 ANQGSEA. CDR3 amino acids: CSVGALRTEAFF. DNA for the CDR3: TGCAGCGTTGGGGCGCTTAGGACTGAAGCTTTCTTT.

The chain carries TRBV11-3 and TRBJ2-5, with TRBD1 as a possible D gene (5 bases). The germline V gene has CDR1 SGHNT and CDR2 YENEEA. V was pared by 1 base and J by 2 bases, with 8 bases between. The CDR3 covers 14 residues. For the CDR3, the DNA is TGTGCCAGCAGCTTAGGGGGCGGACAAGAGACCCAGTACTTC. This translates into CASSLGGGQETQYF.

V usage is TRBV5-1 and J usage is TRBJ1-2, with D maybe TRBD1 (6 bases). The CDR3 runs 13 residues. Germline V gene data show CDR1 as SGHRS and CDR2 as YFSETQ. The V end lost 5 bases, the J end lost 13 bases, and 21 bases lay between the germline ends. The CDR3 sequence is CASRIEQGRGGTF. CDR3 nucleotides: TGCGCCAGCAGGATTGAACAGGGAAGAGGTGGCACCTTC.

This clone is a singleton in its sample. This rearrangement joins TRBV6-2 or TRBV6-3 to TRBJ2-5; 11 bases align to TRBD2. The V gene end was trimmed by 0 bases and the J gene end by 4 bases; junction bases not matched to a gene: 7. CDR1 and CDR2 from the germline V gene are MNHEY and SVGEGT. This CDR3 is 17 amino acids long. The DNA for the CDR3 is TGTGCCAGCAGTTACTCGCCCGGGACTAGCGGTCGAGAGACCCAGTACTTC. Amino acids: CASSYSPGTSGRETQYF.

V is TRBV11-2 and J is TRBJ2-7; tentatively, D is TRBD2 (5 bases). The V and J ends lost 5 bases and 1 base respectively, with 9 bases between them. This CDR3 comprises 13 residues. Per the germline V gene, CDR1 is SGHAT and CDR2 is FQNNGV. The CDR3 DNA sequence: TGTGCCAGCAGCCTCGGGATTTCCTACGAGCAGTACTTC. Translation gives CASSLGISYEQYF. Complete variable domain (other parts from reference TRBV11-2 and TRBJ2-7): EAGVAQSPRYKIIEKRQSVAFWCNPISGHATLYWYQQILGQGPKLLIQFQNNGVVDDSQLPKDRFSAERLKGVDSTLKIQPAKLEDSAVYLCASSLGISYEQYFGPGTRLTVT.

The chain recombines TRBV6-2 or TRBV6-3 with TRBJ1-2; unclear D gene. The CDR3 runs to 14 residues. V gave up 2 bases and J gave up 2 bases, with 9 bases separating them. Germline V gene lookup returns CDR1 MNHEY and CDR2 SVGEGT. CDR3 residues: CASSYRGQNYGYTF. The CDR3 region has the DNA TGTGCCAGCAGTTACCGAGGGCAGAACTATGGCTACACCTTC.

The J gene is TRBJ1-2, the V gene TRBV28; 8 bases are shared with TRBD1. The germline V gene encodes CDR1 MDHEN and CDR2 SYDVKM. The CDR3 consists of 15 residues. After removal of 5 bases from V and 4 bases from J, the junction contained 9 bases not matched to a gene. The CDR3 region has the DNA TGTGCCAGCAGTCCCCGGACAGGGAGGACCTATGGCTACACCTTC. This codes for CASSPRTGRTYGYTF.

The genes are TRBV6-5 and TRBJ1-2; weak D call: TRBD1 (6 bases). The V gene's germline CDR1 is MNHEY and CDR2 SVGAGI. This CDR3 region has 14 residues. V dropped 3 bases and J dropped 4 bases, with 12 bases sitting between them. The CDR3 loop is CASSYTTQGYGYTF. In nucleotides, the CDR3 is TGTGCCAGCAGTTATACGACACAGGGCTATGGCTACACCTTC.

The chain links TRBV18 to TRBJ1-3, with 7 nucleotides matching TRBD1. CDR1 is KGHSH, CDR2 LQKENI, per germline. The CDR3 is 13 residues long. V lost 2 bases, J lost 14 bases, and 9 bases stayed unmatched. This chain's CDR3 is CASSPGQRDSVYF. The CDR3 nucleotides read TGTGCCAGCTCACCAGGTCAACGGGACAGCGTATATTTT.

The CDR3 bases are TGTGCCAGCAGCTTAGGGACAGGGTACCTTCGGGCCCAGTACTTC. It specifies CASSLGTGYLRAQYF. The chain carries TRBV13 and TRBJ2-5; 7 bases fit TRBD1. CDR1 is PRHDT, CDR2 FYEKMQ, per germline (reference sequence). There are 15 residues in the CDR3. J gave up 9 bases and V 0 bases, and 10 bases lay outside the gene matches.

The chain uses TRBV2 and TRBJ2-5; a weak D match, TRBD1 (6 bases). Germline CDR1 is SNHLY and CDR2 is FYNNEI. Trimming pared 8 bases from V and 9 bases from J, leaving 19 bases between. The CDR3 contains 13 residues. This CDR3 reads CASVLLGAGPQYF. For the CDR3, the DNA is TGTGCCAGCGTCTTGCTGGGGGCCGGGCCCCAGTACTTC.

This chain joins TRBV6-5 and TRBJ1-2, with a possible D match to TRBD1 (5 bases). The CDR3 has 14 amino acids. The V end lost 6 bases, the J end lost 4 bases, and 15 bases lay between the germline ends. Germline V lookup: CDR1 MNHEY, CDR2 SVGAGI. The CDR3: CASSLSRAPYGYTF. The CDR3 bases are TGTGCCAGCAGCCTATCCAGGGCTCCCTATGGCTACACCTTC.

This clone was recorded only once. The V gene is TRBV27, the J gene TRBJ2-3; the match to TRBD2 covers 8 bases. Germline CDR1 MNHEY, CDR2 SMNVEV (reference sequence). Unmatched junction bases numbered 8, after V lost 3 bases and J lost 0 bases. The CDR3 length is 17 residues. The CDR3 sequence is CASSFLSSGGSTDTQYF. CDR3 nucleotide sequence: TGTGCCAGCAGTTTCCTCTCAAGCGGGGGCAGCACAGATACGCAGTATTTT.

The chain links TRBV18 to TRBJ1-1; 8 bases map to TRBD1. Germline CDR1 reads KGHSH; CDR2 reads LQKENI. The V gene end was trimmed by 6 bases and the J gene end by 7 bases; junction bases not matched to a gene: 4. The CDR3 is 12 residues long. For the CDR3, the DNA is TGTGCCAGCTCCCTTGACAGGGGTGAAGCTTTCTTT. It yields the protein CASSLDRGEAFF.

CDR3 coding DNA: TGTGCCAGCAGTGTATGGGGGGGAGGGTTCACTGAAGCTTTCTTT. The encoded protein is CASSVWGGGFTEAFF. The rearrangement joins TRBV2 to TRBJ1-1; possibly TRBD1 for D (5 bases). V was cut by 4 bases and J by 4 bases, with 16 bases left in between. The CDR3 runs 15 residues. Per germline, CDR1 SNHLY and CDR2 FYNNEI.

On this clone: Other DNA sequences in the same sample also yield this CDR3. The chain joins TRBV5-6 to TRBJ2-2; 7 nucleotides line up with TRBD1. Germline values: CDR1 SGHDT, CDR2 YYEEEE. V shed 1 base, J shed 5 bases, and the junction held 2 bases outside the gene matches. The CDR3 spans 14 residues. The chain's CDR3 is CASSLRQGTGELFF. CDR3 DNA sequence: TGTGCCAGCAGCTTGAGACAGGGAACCGGGGAGCTGTTTTTT. Variable domain in full (rest from reference TRBV5-6 and TRBJ2-2): DAGVTQSPTHLIKTRGQQVTLRCSPKSGHDTVSWYQQALGQGPQFIFQYYEEEERQRGNFPDRFSGHQFPNYSSELNVNALLLGDSALYLCASSLRQGTGELFFGEGSRLTVL.

The V call is TRBV5-1, the J call TRBJ1-4, with 7 bases aligning to TRBD1. The CDR3 length is 16 residues. V was clipped by 4 bases and J by 4 bases; unmatched bases: 10. The germline V gene has CDR1 SGHRS and CDR2 YFSETQ. CDR3 residues: CASSRLPGQLNEKLFF. CDR3 nucleotides: TGCGCCAGCAGCCGCCTACCGGGACAGCTTAATGAAAAACTGTTTTTT.

This chain uses TRBV6-1 with TRBJ1-6, with TRBD1 as a possible D gene (5 bases). Trimming shortened V by 2 bases and J by 6 bases, and 14 bases separated the two germline ends. Germline-derived CDR1 and CDR2 are MNHNS and SASEGT. The CDR3 contains 16 residues. CDR3 coding DNA: TGTGCCAGCAGTGAACGGGGCGGGGGTGGTAATTCACCCCTCCACTTT. Its translation: CASSERGGGGNSPLHF.